This is a list of T cell receptor beta chains from one sample in a study of blood T cell repertoires in COVID-19. Repertoires were generated with immunoSEQ multiplex PCR, while TCRdb's copy carries only in-frame clones and drops some. The repertoire consists of around 170,000 clones, with 80% to 85% occurring once and the leading ten covering 6% to 7%. Material: peripheral blood. The receptors here all came from a middle-aged woman with acute or convalescent COVID-19. CDR3s include the opening cysteine and the closing phenylalanine or tryptophan. A D gene is named only where the DNA matches it firmly. Clone size, where shown, is once, few, many, or a class for clones that have expanded.

TRBV6-6	TRBD1	TRBJ2-7	NA	CASSYFGTGITYEQYF	TGTGCCAGCAGTTACTTCGGGACAGGGATAACCTACGAGCAGTACTTC
TRBV18	TRBD1	TRBJ1-4	NA	CASSRGQGNEKLFF	TGTGCCAGCTCCCGGGGACAGGGGAATGAAAAACTGTTTTTT
TRBV28	NA	TRBJ1-3	NA	CASSLGVNSGNTIYF	TGTGCCAGCAGTTTAGGAGTGAACTCTGGAAACACCATATATTTT
TRBV7-9	TRBD1	TRBJ2-5	once	CASSRDSFWETQYF	TGTGCCAGCAGCCGGGACAGCTTCTGGGAGACCCAGTACTTC
TRBV5-5	TRBD1	TRBJ2-1	few	CASSLTGESYNEQFF	TGTGCCAGCAGCTTAACAGGGGAATCCTACAATGAGCAGTTCTTC
TRBV6-5	NA	TRBJ1-2	NA	CASSFLSRGSLYGYTF	TGTGCCAGCAGTTTCCTAAGCAGGGGTTCCCTATATGGCTACACCTTC
TRBV5-1	NA	TRBJ2-5	NA	CASSLMGAETQYF	TGCGCCAGCAGCTTGATGGGGGCTGAGACCCAGTACTTC
TRBV2	TRBD1	TRBJ1-4	NA	CASSGTGATNEKLFF	TGTGCCAGCAGTGGGACAGGGGCAACTAATGAAAAACTGTTTTTT
TRBV5-6	NA	TRBJ2-6	NA	CASSSQYRRISGANVLTF	TGTGCCAGCAGCTCCCAATATAGGCGGATCTCTGGGGCCAACGTCCTGACTTTC
TRBV9	NA	TRBJ1-1	NA	CASSTPDSGGTEAFF	TGTGCCAGCAGCACCCCCGACAGCGGGGGCACTGAAGCTTTCTTT
TRBV7-8	NA	TRBJ1-1	many	CASSPTALNTEAFF	TGTGCCAGCAGCCCTACAGCATTGAACACTGAAGCTTTCTTT
TRBV10-1	TRBD2	TRBJ2-1	NA	CASSGVASGRAYNEQFF	TGCGCCAGCAGTGGAGTCGCCAGCGGGAGGGCCTACAATGAGCAGTTCTTC
TRBV5-6	TRBD1	TRBJ2-7	NA	CASRGTGGSYEQYF	TGTGCCAGCAGAGGTACAGGGGGCTCCTACGAGCAGTACTTC
TRBV3-1/TRBV3-2	TRBD1	TRBJ1-4	NA	CASSQQTGGYEKLFF	TGTGCCAGCAGCCAACAAACAGGGGGCTATGAAAAACTGTTTTTT
TRBV7-8	TRBD2	TRBJ2-1	NA	CASSRGLAGALGDNEQFF	TGTGCCAGCAGCCGAGGACTAGCGGGAGCTCTTGGGGATAATGAGCAGTTCTTC
TRBV3-1/TRBV3-2	NA	TRBJ2-5	NA	CASSPISVQETQYF	TGTGCCAGCAGCCCGATAAGCGTCCAAGAGACCCAGTACTTC
TRBV24-1	TRBD2	TRBJ2-3	NA	CATSRTSGKTDTQYF	TGTGCCACCAGCCGGACTAGCGGGAAGACAGATACGCAGTATTTT
TRBV6-5	TRBD1	TRBJ2-5	NA	CASSYTQGQETQYF	TGTGCCAGCAGTTACACACAGGGGCAAGAGACCCAGTACTTC
TRBV3-1/TRBV3-2	TRBD2	TRBJ2-3	few	CASSQGAGGDTQYF	TGTGCCAGCAGCCAAGGAGCGGGGGGGGATACGCAGTATTTT
TRBV18	NA	TRBJ2-3	NA	CASSPSGRLSTDTQYF	TGTGCCAGCTCACCCTCGGGGAGGTTGAGCACAGATACGCAGTATTTT
TRBV6-5	NA	TRBJ1-2	few	CASSYDSYGYTF	TGTGCCAGCAGTTACGACAGCTATGGCTACACCTTC
TRBV7-8	NA	TRBJ2-7	medium-sized	CASSISGSYEQYF	TGTGCCAGCAGCATAAGCGGCTCCTACGAGCAGTACTTC
TRBV27	NA	TRBJ1-6	NA	CASSSGGNSPLHF	TGTGCCAGCAGTTCCGGGGGGAATTCACCCCTCCACTTT
TRBV29-1	TRBD2	TRBJ2-1	NA	CSVSGGRADNEQFF	TGCAGCGTCTCGGGCGGGAGGGCCGACAATGAGCAGTTCTTC
TRBV19	NA	TRBJ1-5	NA	CASTETGNSNQPQHF	TGTGCCAGTACAGAGACAGGCAATAGCAATCAGCCCCAGCATTTT
TRBV30	NA	TRBJ1-5	NA	CAWTPDSTNQPQHF	TGTGCCTGGACCCCGGACAGTACAAATCAGCCCCAGCATTTT
TRBV5-1	TRBD2	TRBJ2-3	NA	CASSTMTSGSVADTQYF	TGCGCCAGCAGCACAATGACTAGCGGGAGTGTGGCAGATACGCAGTATTTT
TRBV6-2/TRBV6-3	NA	TRBJ1-2	NA	CASSRGGRGRYGYTF	TGTGCCAGCAGCCGCGGGGGACGGGGACGGTATGGCTACACCTTC
TRBV7-2	NA	TRBJ1-2	NA	CASSLGRQTNGYTF	TGTGCCAGCAGCTTAGGTCGACAAACGAATGGCTACACCTTC
TRBV4-2	TRBD1	TRBJ1-6	NA	CASSRDRARDSPLHF	TGTGCCAGCAGCCGCGACAGGGCGCGGGATTCACCCCTCCACTTT
TRBV30	NA	TRBJ1-6	NA	CAWSVRVNYNSPLHF	TGTGCCTGGAGTGTGCGGGTCAATTATAATTCACCCCTCCACTTT
TRBV5-5	NA	TRBJ2-5	once	CASSQPSEKTQYF	TGTGCCAGCAGCCAGCCTAGCGAGAAGACCCAGTACTTC
TRBV10-3	NA	TRBJ2-5	NA	CATLRSIQSQDRETQYF	TGTGCCACCCTAAGATCAATCCAAAGCCAGGATCGAGAGACCCAGTACTTC
TRBV9	NA	TRBJ2-1	once	CASSVEAGSNEQFF	TGTGCCAGCAGCGTAGAGGCGGGGAGCAATGAGCAGTTCTTC
TRBV7-9	TRBD1	TRBJ1-4	few	CASSSRRDRGLEKLFF	TGTGCCAGCAGCTCGCGCCGGGACAGGGGTTTGGAAAAACTGTTTTTT
TRBV2	NA	TRBJ1-5	NA	CASSSQGDSQPQHF	TGTGCCAGCAGTTCCCAGGGTGATTCTCAGCCCCAGCATTTT
TRBV6-5	NA	TRBJ2-1	NA	CAVRVVNEQFF	TGTGCCGTCAGGGTTGTCAATGAGCAGTTCTTC
TRBV6-5	NA	TRBJ2-1	once	CASRVIRDLNNEQFF	TGTGCCAGCAGAGTTATTCGAGATCTCAACAATGAGCAGTTCTTC
TRBV19	TRBD1	TRBJ1-2	NA	CASSTPGQGTWAGGYTF	TGTGCCAGTAGTACGCCGGGACAGGGGACATGGGCAGGTGGCTACACCTTC
TRBV7-2	TRBD2	TRBJ2-2	once	CASSVAGTSSGELFF	TGTGCCAGCAGCGTAGCCGGGACTAGCTCCGGGGAGCTGTTTTTT
TRBV30	NA	TRBJ1-5	NA	CAWSTGLGQPQHF	TGTGCCTGGAGTACAGGCTTGGGACAGCCCCAGCATTTT
TRBV28	NA	TRBJ1-5	NA	CASSSTGYQPQHF	TGTGCCAGCAGTTCCACAGGGTATCAGCCCCAGCATTTT
TRBV27	TRBD1	TRBJ1-5	NA	CASSLSGQTSNQPQHF	TGTGCCAGCAGTTTATCGGGACAGACGAGCAATCAGCCCCAGCATTTT
TRBV9	NA	TRBJ2-2	NA	CASSVLATGGELFF	TGTGCCAGCAGCGTATTAGCGACTGGCGGGGAGCTGTTTTTT
TRBV11-3	TRBD2	TRBJ2-1	NA	CASSYSLGGYNEQFF	TGTGCCAGCAGCTATTCACTCGGGGGGTACAATGAGCAGTTCTTC
TRBV9	TRBD1	TRBJ1-2	NA	CASSARQGNGYTF	TGTGCCAGCAGCGCCCGACAGGGGAATGGCTACACCTTC
TRBV18	NA	TRBJ2-3	NA	CASSPAGGGAGDTQYF	TGTGCCAGCTCACCTGCGGGTGGGGGGGCCGGTGATACGCAGTATTTT
TRBV28	NA	TRBJ2-1	NA	CASSLLQGHNEQFF	TGTGCCAGCAGTTTACTTCAGGGCCACAATGAGCAGTTCTTC
TRBV2	TRBD1	TRBJ2-7	NA	CASRADRGPYEQYF	TGTGCCAGCAGAGCGGACAGGGGTCCCTACGAGCAGTACTTC
TRBV5-1	NA	TRBJ2-5	NA	CASSLGPSQETQYF	TGCGCCAGCAGCTTGGGGCCCTCTCAGGAGACCCAGTACTTC
TRBV18	NA	TRBJ1-1	NA	CASSPRAPGGYTEAFF	TGTGCCAGCTCACCAAGGGCGCCGGGCGGGTACACTGAAGCTTTCTTT
TRBV6-5	TRBD1	TRBJ1-6	NA	CASSSGGPLHF	TGTGCCAGCAGCTCAGGGGGACCCCTCCACTTT
TRBV5-1	TRBD2	TRBJ2-3	NA	CASSRLAGDTDTQYF	TGCGCCAGCAGCAGACTAGCGGGAGACACAGATACGCAGTATTTT
TRBV28	NA	TRBJ1-2	NA	CASSLPGAYGYTF	TGTGCCAGCAGCCTTCCTGGGGCCTATGGCTACACCTTC
TRBV5-1	NA	TRBJ1-2	NA	CASSKRERRVEGYTF	TGCGCCAGCAGCAAACGGGAGCGAAGAGTGGAAGGCTACACCTTC
TRBV4-1	NA	TRBJ1-1	once	CASSQPGRRGTEAFF	TGCGCCAGCAGCCAACCTGGGCGTCGGGGAACTGAAGCTTTCTTT
TRBV18	NA	TRBJ2-3	NA	CASSPPSSTDTQYF	TGTGCCAGCTCACCACCTAGCAGCACAGATACGCAGTATTTT
TRBV12-3/TRBV12-4	NA	TRBJ1-1	NA	CASTESPAEAFF	TGTGCCAGCACCGAATCCCCGGCTGAAGCTTTCTTT
TRBV10-3	NA	TRBJ1-2	NA	CATETGANYGYTF	TGTGCCACGGAGACAGGAGCCAACTATGGCTACACCTTC
TRBV5-8	TRBD1	TRBJ1-2	once	CASSFRPGTGVGYTF	TGTGCCAGCAGCTTCCGACCCGGGACAGGGGTTGGCTACACCTTC